This T cell receptor beta chain comes out of a study of regulatory T cells in long-lasting Graves disease. For the study at large: Persistent Graves' disease meant over 5 years of antithyroid drugs with positive TSH receptor antibodies. Points from the study as a whole: The persistent group shared about 2,600 public clonotypes, more than the roughly 970 shared by new patients. For persistent Graves' patients, TCR diversity was lower than for newly diagnosed ones. Persistent disease was associated with favored TRBV28 usage and with favored use of TRBJ1-2 and TRBJ2-5.

Stated time point: persistent/refractory GD, antithyroid drugs over 5 years with positive TRAb. The TCR library was prepared using RNA isolated from PBMCs. Note on this clonotype: The target antigen is unknown.

Relying on iRepertoire HTBI primers and Arm-PCR of CDR3 regions, the team built TCR beta libraries. TCRdb redid the calling of the multiplex PCR reads with MiXCR, one entry per CDR3 protein. The sample comprises fewer than 450,000 distinct CDR3 sequences, around 21% of which are singletons, and less than 25% rests with the top ten. The J segment lost 3 bases and the V segment lost 2 bases, leaving 10 bases of the junction unmatched. Germline V gives CDR1 LGHNA, CDR2 YSLEER. This CDR3 spans 16 amino acids. Source: peripheral blood mononuclear cells (PBMCs), taken when the disease was refractory, from a patient treated with antithyroid drugs. The TCR originated in a female donor with Graves disease. The rearrangement uses TRBV4-3 and TRBJ2-7; 7 bases are shared with TRBD1. CDR3 region: CASSQLGQDLIYEQYF. CDR3 bases: TGCGCCAGCAGCCAACTAGGACAGGACCTTATCTACGAGCAGTACTTC.